The 15 T cell receptor beta chains in this list originate from one sample, sequenced in a study of blood T cell repertoires in COVID-19. Sequencing was performed with immunoSEQ multiplex PCR; in TCRdb, only in-frame clones are kept and a portion is missing. The profile shows a few hundred thousand clones, 87% of them singletons. Sample: PBMCs or T cells enriched from blood (not recorded which). These receptor sequences come from a man between 35 and 55 years old in a cohort exposed to, infected with or recovered from COVID-19 (not recorded which).

The chain couples TRBV7-9 to TRBJ2-7, with D tentatively TRBD1 (5 bases). CDR1 and CDR2 (germline): SEHNR, FQNEAQ (reference sequence). V lost 3 bases, J lost 2 bases, and 8 bases lay in between. CDR3 length: 13 residues. DNA for the CDR3: TGTGCCAGCAGCTTCGACAGCGCCTACGAGCAGTACTTC. Its translation: CASSFDSAYEQYF.

CDR3: CSVADVGRGLDTQYF. Written as DNA, the CDR3 is TGCAGCGTTGCCGATGTTGGCCGAGGGTTGGATACGCAGTATTTT. This chain uses TRBV29-1 with TRBJ2-3, with a weak D call TRBD2 (5 bases). This CDR3 is 15 amino acids long. Germline-derived CDR1 and CDR2 are SQVTM and ANQGSEA. V was pared by 4 bases and J by 6 bases, with 20 bases between.

The chain links TRBV18 to TRBJ1-2, with 7 bases fitting TRBD1. CDR3 length: 15 residues. Germline trimming cut 0 bases from V and 7 bases from J; bases unmatched to any gene: 8. Germline V gives CDR1 KGHSH, CDR2 LQKENI. In DNA, the CDR3 is TGTGCCAGCTCACCACCGGGAACAGGGGATCGTGGCTACACCTTC. Amino acid sequence: CASSPPGTGDRGYTF.

This sequence joins TRBV30 and TRBJ1-5; the D gene is possibly TRBD1 (5 bases). The V end was cut by 0 bases, the J end by 8 bases, with 11 bases between. Germline V gives CDR1 GTSNPN, CDR2 SVGIG (reference sequence). The CDR3 extends over 13 amino acids. The CDR3 loop is CAWSVGGNKPQHF. Written as DNA, the CDR3 is TGTGCCTGGAGTGTGGGGGGAAATAAGCCCCAGCATTTT.

The genes are TRBV5-1 and TRBJ2-7; 8 bases map to TRBD1. The CDR3 consists of 14 residues. With 4 bases clipped from V and 1 base from J, the junction kept 4 bases outside the gene matches. Germline CDR1 reads SGHRS; CDR2 reads YFSETQ. The CDR3, as DNA: TGCGCCAGCAGCCCTGACAGGGGTTCCTACGAGCAGTACTTC. Its translation: CASSPDRGSYEQYF.

The V gene is TRBV6-5, the J gene TRBJ1-4, with D possibly TRBD1 on 6 matching bases. The CDR3 has 15 amino acids. The V end was cut by 0 bases, the J end by 8 bases, with 13 bases between. Germline CDR1 is MNHEY and CDR2 is SVGAGI. The CDR3 DNA is TGTGCCAGCAGTTACTCTACAGGGCGTGGGGAAAAACTGTTTTTT. Amino acid sequence: CASSYSTGRGEKLFF.

This chain links TRBV20-1 with TRBJ2-7; D not certain. The CDR3 has 12 residues. Germline CDR1 DFQATT, CDR2 SNEGSKA (reference sequence). V dropped 3 bases and J dropped 3 bases, with 9 bases sitting between them. CDR3 protein: CSASHRNYEQYF. The CDR3 nucleotides are TGCAGTGCTAGTCACAGAAACTACGAGCAGTACTTC.

The genes are TRBV3-1 (or the pseudogene TRBV3-2) and TRBJ1-1; 7 positions match TRBD1. This CDR3 is 14 amino acids long. The germline V gene has CDR1 LGHDT and CDR2 YNNKEL (reference sequence). Trimming cost V 8 bases and J 0 bases; bases outside gene matches: 6. For the CDR3, the DNA is TGTGCCAGCGGCGGGGACAGCATGAACACTGAAGCTTTCTTT. It codes for CASGGDSMNTEAFF.

The V call is TRBV28, the J call TRBJ1-5; perhaps TRBD1 as D (5 bases). Germline values: CDR1 MDHEN, CDR2 SYDVKM. With 6 bases removed from V and 3 bases from J, the gap between germline ends came to 15 bases. The CDR3 runs 15 residues. In nucleotides, the CDR3 is TGTGCCAGCAGATCCCCCACACAGGTCAATCAGCCCCAGCATTTT. Amino acid sequence: CASRSPTQVNQPQHF.

This clone was recorded only once. The V call is TRBV7-8, the J call TRBJ2-2; 9 bases map to TRBD2. J gave up 4 bases and V 3 bases, and 6 bases lay outside the gene matches. Germline lookup yields CDR1 SGHVS and CDR2 FQNEAQ. This CDR3 spans 16 amino acids. This CDR3 reads CASSFGAGGSTGELFF. The CDR3 region has the DNA TGTGCCAGCAGCTTCGGAGCGGGAGGATCCACCGGGGAGCTGTTTTTT.

The chain has TRBV15 and TRBJ1-2; D call uncertain. The CDR3 consists of 11 residues. CDR1 and CDR2 (germline): LNHNV, YYDKDF (reference sequence). V dropped 5 bases and J dropped 11 bases, with 12 bases sitting between them. The CDR3 here is CATSDMTGYTF. The CDR3 nucleotides are TGTGCCACCAGCGACATGACGGGGTACACCTTC.

The V and J genes are TRBV18 and TRBJ1-4; D perhaps matches TRBD1 (5 bases). The V gene's germline CDR1 is KGHSH and CDR2 LQKENI. The V end lost 1 base, the J end lost 5 bases, and 8 bases lay between the germline ends. The CDR3 extends over 14 amino acids. The CDR3 region has the DNA TGTGCCAGCTCACCACAACAGGAAAATGAAAAACTGTTTTTT. Amino acids: CASSPQQENEKLFF.

V usage is TRBV19 and J usage is TRBJ1-5; a possible D gene is TRBD1 (5 bases). This CDR3 spans 15 amino acids. Germline V CDR1 and CDR2: LNHDA, SQIVND (reference sequence). Trimming cost V 7 bases and J 1 base, with 14 bases left between them. As DNA, the CDR3 is TGTGCCAGTACCTTCGGGGGTAGAAGCAATCAGCCCCAGCATTTT. Protein sequence: CASTFGGRSNQPQHF.

The chain joins TRBV3-1 (or the pseudogene TRBV3-2) to TRBJ2-4; TRBD2 matches at 10 bases. The V segment lost 5 bases and the J segment 3 bases; nucleotides outside the gene matches: 7. This CDR3 is built from 16 residues. CDR1 is LGHDT, CDR2 YNNKEL, per germline (reference sequence). The CDR3 spells CASSMLAGVVKNIQYF. The CDR3 nucleotides are TGTGCCAGCAGCATGCTAGCGGGAGTTGTCAAAAACATTCAGTACTTC.

This clone was observed once. The V call is TRBV9, the J call TRBJ2-2; D is perhaps TRBD2 (6 bases). The CDR3 totals 12 residues. Germline lookup yields CDR1 SGDLS and CDR2 YYNGEE. Trimming shortened V by 7 bases and J by 8 bases, and 12 bases separated the two germline ends. CDR3 amino acids: CASRRDWGELFF. CDR3 in DNA: TGTGCCAGCCGACGGGACTGGGGGGAGCTGTTTTTT.